The clone carrying this T cell receptor beta chain was observed a single time. Its antigen is as yet unknown. CDR3 length equals 15 residues. Germline CDR1 MNHNS, CDR2 SASEGT. With 1 base removed from V and 2 bases from J, the gap between germline ends came to 9 bases. The data derive from a study of cytomegalovirus exposure and HLA in healthy donors. Study-wide results and limits: As a later analysis revealed, most CMV-associated TCR beta chains appeared HLA-restricted. At a 0.05 false discovery rate, a later analysis found some 18,000 TCR beta sequences to be associated with HLA alleles. TCR beta V segments were, for the most part, productive about 87% or about 30% of the time in an earlier analysis. For most TCR sequences rarity was the rule, although some public TCRs occurred in many donors.

Primers: 60 Vbeta forward and 13 Jbeta reverse. Method: immunoSEQ multiplex PCR; TCRdb's copy keeps in-frame clones and lacks some. The sample contains about 150,000 clones, roughly 73% of which appear only once. The gene calls are TRBV6-1 and TRBJ1-5; D unresolved. The receptor was derived from a male donor in good health and CMV-seronegative. Sequencing input: PBMCs. CDR3 amino acids: CASSEGGAGNQPQHF. The CDR3 nucleotides read TGTGCCAGCAGTGAAGGCGGAGCTGGCAATCAGCCCCAGCATTTT.